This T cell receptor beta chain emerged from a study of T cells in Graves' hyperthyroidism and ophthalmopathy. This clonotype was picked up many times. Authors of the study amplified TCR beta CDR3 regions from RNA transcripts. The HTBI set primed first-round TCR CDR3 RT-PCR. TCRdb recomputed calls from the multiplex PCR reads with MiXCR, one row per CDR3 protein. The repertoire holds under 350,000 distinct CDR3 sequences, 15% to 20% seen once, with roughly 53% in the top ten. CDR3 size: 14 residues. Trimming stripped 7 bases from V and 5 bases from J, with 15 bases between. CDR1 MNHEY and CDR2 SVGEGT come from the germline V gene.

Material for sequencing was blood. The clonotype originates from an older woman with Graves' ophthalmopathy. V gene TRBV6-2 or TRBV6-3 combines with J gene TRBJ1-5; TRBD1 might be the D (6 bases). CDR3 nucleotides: TGTGCCAGCACAACACAGGGTTCCCATCAGCCCCAGCATTTT. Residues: CASTTQGSHQPQHF.